The following is a TCR beta chain sequence with its context. No cognate antigen has been identified for it. No qualities accompany the bases; no much larger clone lies one base away. Donors were healthy HIV-negative adults with no recently reported acute infections or vaccinations. Only Caucasian adults living in Nashville, Tennessee, USA were represented among the donors. CD4+ T cells were enriched by magnetic negative selection; naive cells were then positively selected on CD45RA, and the negative fraction formed the memory subset. Blood was obtained by leukapheresis, after which PBMCs were separated by Ficoll-Histopaque density gradient centrifugation and cryopreserved in liquid nitrogen vapor phase. Purity and quantity of every magnetically sorted T cell population were checked by analytical flow cytometry. Genomic DNA was isolated from each sorted fraction and quantified by UV absorbance on a Nanodrop 2000c.

The entry originates in a study of shared clonotypes between healthy human individuals (dated by TCRdb to 2020 to 2021). Regarding the research as a whole: A couple of women and a few men aged 18 to 49 years were included in the cohort. Per donor, three plates each were used for CD4 naive and CD4 memory, two for CD8 naive, and one for CD8 memory. Blood TCR repertoires of a handful of healthy adults were deeply sequenced to estimate repertoire size and the extent of clonotype sharing between individuals. Libraries were prepared and TCR repertoires were sequenced by different laboratories using diverse techniques, in order to increase sequencing depth and limit assay-specific biases. Each donor's leukapheresis produced roughly between about 0.9 and 9.5 billion PBMCs.

Using the deep immunoSEQ assay, TCR CDR3 regions were amplified from genomic DNA by multiplex PCR. For each cell subset, the extracted genomic DNA was distributed evenly across all wells of several immunoSEQ 96-well plates, and each plate served as one replicate. For sorted subsets, around 200 ng genomic DNA, equal to 30,000 to 35,000 T cell genomes, was loaded into each replicate PCR. The purified libraries were quantified using a Qubit 3.0 fluorometer, sized with a Bioanalyzer 2100, and then quantified again using the KAPA Library Quantification kit. Each immunoSEQ 96-well plate was sequenced on its own single-read 150-cycle Illumina NextSeq 550 flow cell. The authors' pipeline ran thus. Because the immunoSEQ output held only junctional sequences and lacked quality scores, the filtering could not match the filtering applied to full-length reads. To assign V/J genes and CDR3, sequences were annotated using PyIR, a Python wrapper for IgBLAST v1.9, with IMGT germline references. Any read was removed if the V/J assignment was weak (E-value above 1e-6), the CDR3 was missing, or the read contained stop codons, out-of-frame junctions, or ambiguous translated residues. V3J clonotypes were defined as sequences sharing an identical inferred V gene, J gene, and CDR3 amino acid sequence. Percentage overlap between repertoires was calculated by dividing the number of shared unique clonotypes by the size of the smaller repertoire. Three approaches were used to assess repertoire richness: RTK rarefaction, the Chao1 estimator, and Recon v2.1 estimates of unobserved clonotypes. OLGA was used to compute generation probabilities for all TCRbeta clonotypes that the gDNA method yielded from a handful of donors. This immuneACCESS table, as held by TCRdb, lists in-frame sequences with V and J called but not all clones. Of the missing ones, under half trace to an unresolved V gene in checked studies; the others have no known cause. Clonal size and the V and J genes are those of that table, whereas D and trimming came from the DNA. Within this sample are some 2.4 million clones, with 80% to 95% of them counted one time only. The leading ten clones occupy approximately 0.36% of the sample.

Ends trimmed: V by 4 bases, J by 1 base; bases unmatched to a gene: 7. According to the germline V gene, CDR1 reads SGHRS and CDR2 reads YFSETQ. Including the terminal cysteine and phenylalanine, the CDR3 comprises 15 residues. The retained sequence is limited to the CDR3, 45 bases, with the frame set at the first base. The paper as a whole reports these results and caveats: When several donors were compared, the shared fraction of clonotypes was 5% to 6.5% for naive CD4, over 3% for naive CD8, more than 2% for memory CD4, and less than 0.5% for memory CD8. Sampling was restricted to blood, and TCR repertoires in tissues likely differ from the TCR repertoires found in blood. Rarefaction of sorted-subset datasets indicated incomplete sequencing despite the large sequencing depth. Compared with non-shared clonotypes, clonotypes shared by all four sorted-subset donors had higher generation probabilities. Because the study included only a small number of donors, the genetic and exposure-history diversity represented was limited. Estimated clonotype richness was generally larger for naive than for memory subsets. Pairwise subsampling led to the expectation that sequencing depth would affect the degree of clonotype sharing among donors.

The chain joins TRBV5-1 to TRBJ1-1; TRBD1 matches 7 bases in the middle. The receptor was derived from a man aged 18 to 29 in good health. Some clones in this sample may be carry-over from other donors' samples. The sample consisted of naive CD4+ T cells from PBMCs. The sample's cell subset or site label, decoded: CD45RA+ positively selected. The nucleotide sequence is TGCGCCAGCAGCACATGGACAGGAGGGAACACTGAAGCTTTCTTT. It is translated as CASSTWTGGNTEAFF.